The clone carrying this T cell receptor beta chain was seen more than once but under ten times. Its target is not known. Per the germline V gene, CDR1 is SQVTM and CDR2 is ANQGSEA. The V gene end was trimmed by 8 bases and the J gene end by 2 bases; junction bases not matched to a gene: 9. The CDR3 length is 14 residues. The PCR used 60 Vbeta and 13 Jbeta primers. Per the study methods: Later, about 80 million unique TCR beta chains were counted in an analysis, and approximately 10 million of them were shared. This table comes from immunoSEQ multiplex PCR, and its TCRdb copy is limited to in-frame clones, with some not included. V and J calls and clone size are given by that table; D and trimming were obtained from the DNA. The sample lists around 90,000 clones; more than 55% were seen once. The sample originates from a study of cytomegalovirus exposure and HLA in healthy donors. Study-wide results and limits: Among the CMV-associated chains, a few were confirmed in vitro as specific for CMV antigens. Productive status was seen about 90% or about 30% of the time for most TCR beta V segments in an earlier analysis.

The donors (healthy individuals) were bone marrow donors. This sequence originates from a woman between 45 and 65 years old in good health and CMV-seropositive. The sequencing input was PBMCs. The rearrangement links TRBV29-1 to TRBJ1-1; the match to TRBD1 covers 9 bases. CDR3 bases: TGCAGCTCCAGACAGGGGGGAATTAACACTGAAGCTTTCTTT. Amino acid sequence: CSSRQGGINTEAFF.